This T cell receptor (beta chain) came from a study of T-cell memory formation after mild COVID-19. Looking at the study overall: TCR clusters showed largely donor specificity. Whole-study findings and limits: A second wave of clones peaked on day 37, and their SARS-CoV-2 specificity went unconfirmed. Balance between CD4 and CD8 was seen in clones contracting day 15 to 85, and a CD4+ lean was seen in later expanders. Shrinking CD4+ clones were chiefly CM and EM; CD8+ ones were chiefly EMRA.

A few counts support this clonotype. Antigen unknown. MiXCR, applied by TCRdb to the 5' RACE reads, yields one record per CDR3 protein. The profile shows approximately 340,000 distinct CDR3 sequences, 10% to 15% of them singletons. The germline V and J ends were trimmed by 0 bases and 0 bases, with 7 bases remaining between them. This CDR3 is 15 amino acids long. Germline V gene lookup returns CDR1 SGDLS and CDR2 YYNGEE. This rearrangement joins TRBV9 to TRBJ1-3; D is unresolved. The clonotype comes from a man between 18 and 29 years old who had mild COVID-19 (a few samples of this study predate the infection). Cell type and time point are not known. The sample consisted of PBMCs or a T cell subset sorted from them (not recorded which). The CDR3 DNA follows: TGTGCCAGCAGCGTAGGACGGCACTCTGGAAACACCATATATTTT. It is translated as CASSVGRHSGNTIYF.